This TCR beta chain originates from a study of blood T cell repertoires in COVID-19. Assay used: immunoSEQ multiplex PCR; TCRdb lists only in-frame clones, some missing. The table includes approximately 380,000 clones, roughly 92% detected once. The length of the CDR3 is 20 residues. With 1 base clipped from V and 4 bases from J, the junction kept 11 bases outside the gene matches. Germline V gene sequence: CDR1 LGHDT, CDR2 YNNKEL (reference sequence). The V gene is TRBV3-1 (or the pseudogene TRBV3-2), the J gene TRBJ2-6; 12 nucleotides match TRBD1. This receptor was taken from a woman between 40 and 55 years old who had been exposed to COVID-19. Sequencing was done on a sample of PBMCs or T cells enriched from blood (not recorded which). This chain's CDR3 is CASSQVVPGQGAVGANVLTF. CDR3 coding DNA: TGTGCCAGCAGCCAAGTCGTCCCGGGACAGGGGGCGGTAGGGGCCAACGTCCTGACTTTC.